This T cell receptor beta chain came from a study of radiotherapy plus CTLA-4 blockade in lung cancer. As regards this clone: Its target is not known.

TCRdb's table, derived via immunoSEQ multiplex PCR, lists solely in-frame clones and lacks some. In the table there are over 85,000 clones, approximately 74% of which are singletons. The V and J ends lost 0 bases and 3 bases respectively, with 12 bases between them. The CDR3 loop spans 16 amino acids. Germline CDR1 LGHNA, CDR2 YNFKEQ. Patients in the study, people with chemo-refractory metastatic non-small-cell lung cancer, received focal radiation plus ipilimumab CTLA-4 blockade. Study conclusions and caveats: Reported findings show early blood T cell clone dynamics, with interferon-beta, best predicted response. An expansion of tumor-derived TCR clones occurred in blood after radiotherapy plus ipilimumab.

The TCR originated in a human donor with non-small cell lung cancer who had a partial response to radiotherapy plus ipilimumab. Some clones in this sample may be carry-over from other donors' samples. Here the sequenced sample was peripheral blood, taken from a patient treated with radiotherapy plus ipilimumab. The chain couples TRBV4-2 to TRBJ2-1, with D tentatively TRBD2 (6 bases). The CDR3 loop is CASSQDSGRHYNEQFF. CDR3 DNA sequence: TGTGCCAGCAGCCAAGATAGCGGCCGCCACTACAATGAGCAGTTCTTC.